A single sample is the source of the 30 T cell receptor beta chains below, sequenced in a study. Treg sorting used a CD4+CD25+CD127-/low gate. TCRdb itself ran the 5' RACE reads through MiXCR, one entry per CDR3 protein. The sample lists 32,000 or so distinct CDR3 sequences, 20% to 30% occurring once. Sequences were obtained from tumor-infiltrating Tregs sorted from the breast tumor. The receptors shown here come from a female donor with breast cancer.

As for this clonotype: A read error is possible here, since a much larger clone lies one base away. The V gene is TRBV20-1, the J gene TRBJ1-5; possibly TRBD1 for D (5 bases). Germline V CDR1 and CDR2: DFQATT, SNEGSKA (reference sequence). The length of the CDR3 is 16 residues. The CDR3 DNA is TGCAGTGCTAGAGATCAGGGTCGAGGGGAAGGTCAGCCCCAGCGTTTT. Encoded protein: CSARDQGRGEGQPQRF.

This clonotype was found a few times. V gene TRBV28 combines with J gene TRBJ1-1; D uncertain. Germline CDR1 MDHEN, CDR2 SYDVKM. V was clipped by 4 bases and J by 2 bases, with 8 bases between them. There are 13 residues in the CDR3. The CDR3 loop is CASSSPPNTEAFF. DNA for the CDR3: TGTGCCAGCAGTTCTCCCCCCAACACTGAAGCTTTCTTT.

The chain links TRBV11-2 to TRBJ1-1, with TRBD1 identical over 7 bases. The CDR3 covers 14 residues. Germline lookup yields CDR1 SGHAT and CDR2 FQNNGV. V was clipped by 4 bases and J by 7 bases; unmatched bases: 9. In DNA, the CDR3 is TGTGCCAGCAGCTCAACACAGGGGCTCCTTGAAGCTTTCTTT. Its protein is CASSSTQGLLEAFF.

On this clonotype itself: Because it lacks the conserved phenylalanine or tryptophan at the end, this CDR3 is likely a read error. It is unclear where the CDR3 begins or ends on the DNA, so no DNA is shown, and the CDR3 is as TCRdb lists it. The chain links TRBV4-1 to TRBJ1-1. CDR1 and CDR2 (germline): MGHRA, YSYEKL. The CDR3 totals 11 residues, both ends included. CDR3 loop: CASSQESTVLY.

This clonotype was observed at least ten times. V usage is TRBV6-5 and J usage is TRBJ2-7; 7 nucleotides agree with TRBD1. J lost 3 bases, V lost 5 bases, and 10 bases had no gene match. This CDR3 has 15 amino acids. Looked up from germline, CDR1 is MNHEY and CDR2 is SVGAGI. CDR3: CASSRDRAASYEQYF. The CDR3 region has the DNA TGTGCCAGCAGTCGCGACAGGGCGGCTAGCTACGAGCAGTACTTC.

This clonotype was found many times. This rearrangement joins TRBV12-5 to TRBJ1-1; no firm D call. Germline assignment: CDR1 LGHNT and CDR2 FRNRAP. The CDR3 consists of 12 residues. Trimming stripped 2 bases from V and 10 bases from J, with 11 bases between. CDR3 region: CASGLRNSRAFF. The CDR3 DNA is TGTGCTAGTGGTTTGAGGAACAGCCGAGCTTTCTTT.

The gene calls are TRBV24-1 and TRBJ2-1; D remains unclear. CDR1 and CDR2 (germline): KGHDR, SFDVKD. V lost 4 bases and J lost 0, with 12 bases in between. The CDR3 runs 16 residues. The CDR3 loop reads CATSDASARSYNEQFF. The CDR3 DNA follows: TGTGCCACCAGTGACGCTTCCGCACGCTCCTACAATGAGCAGTTCTTC.

CDR3 nucleotide sequence: TGTGCCATCAGTGAGCTAACAACTGAAGCTTTCTTT. This gives the protein CAISELTTEAFF. This chain connects TRBV10-3 to TRBJ1-1; D uncertain. The CDR3 covers 12 residues. Per germline, CDR1 ENHRY and CDR2 SYGVKD. The V gene lost 2 bases and the J gene lost 5 bases, with 6 bases spanning the gap.

The CDR3: CASAGLPYNEQFF. In DNA, the CDR3 is TGTGCCAGCGCGGGACTACCCTACAATGAGCAGTTCTTC. The chain joins TRBV6-5 to TRBJ2-1; 7 nucleotides match TRBD2. CDR3 length: 13 residues. Per germline, CDR1 MNHEY and CDR2 SVGAGI. V shed 8 bases and J 2 bases; nucleotides not matched to a gene: 3.

Written as DNA, the CDR3 is TGTGCCAGCAGTGGTGGGAGCTCTGGAAACACCATATATTTT. Amino acids: CASSGGSSGNTIYF. The V call is TRBV2, the J call TRBJ1-3; D uncertain. Germline assignment: CDR1 SNHLY and CDR2 FYNNEI. This CDR3 contains 14 residues. With 4 bases removed from V and 0 bases from J, the gap between germline ends came to 7 bases.

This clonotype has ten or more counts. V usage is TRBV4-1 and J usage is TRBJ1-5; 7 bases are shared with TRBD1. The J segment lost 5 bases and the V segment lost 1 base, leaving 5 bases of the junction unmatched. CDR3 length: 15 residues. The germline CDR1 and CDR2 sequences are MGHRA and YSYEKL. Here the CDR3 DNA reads TGCGCCAGCAGCCAAGGACAGGGTGGGCATCAGCCCCAGCATTTT. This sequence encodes CASSQGQGGHQPQHF.

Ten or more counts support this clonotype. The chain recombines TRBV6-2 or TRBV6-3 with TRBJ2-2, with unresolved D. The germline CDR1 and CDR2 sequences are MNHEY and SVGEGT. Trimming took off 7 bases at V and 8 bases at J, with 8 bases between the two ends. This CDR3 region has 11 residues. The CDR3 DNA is TGTGCCAGCACGTTATCGGGGGAGCTGTTTTTT. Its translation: CASTLSGELFF.

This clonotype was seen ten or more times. In nucleotides, the CDR3 is TGTGCCTGGAGAGGGCTTAGCTCCTACGAGCAGTACTTC. Amino acid sequence: CAWRGLSSYEQYF. The chain has TRBV30 and TRBJ2-7, with D hard to call. V was trimmed by 3 bases and J by 0 bases, leaving 9 bases between them. This CDR3 has 13 residues. Germline V gene sequence: CDR1 GTSNPN, CDR2 SVGIG (reference sequence).

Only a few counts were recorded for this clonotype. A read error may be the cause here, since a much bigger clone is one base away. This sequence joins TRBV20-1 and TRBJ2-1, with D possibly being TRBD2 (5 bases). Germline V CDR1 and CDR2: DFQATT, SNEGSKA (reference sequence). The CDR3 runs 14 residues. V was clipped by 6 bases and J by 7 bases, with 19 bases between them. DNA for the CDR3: TGCAGTGCGCCCACTAAACAGAGGAGGAATGAGCAGTTCTTC. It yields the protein CSAPTKQRRNEQFF.

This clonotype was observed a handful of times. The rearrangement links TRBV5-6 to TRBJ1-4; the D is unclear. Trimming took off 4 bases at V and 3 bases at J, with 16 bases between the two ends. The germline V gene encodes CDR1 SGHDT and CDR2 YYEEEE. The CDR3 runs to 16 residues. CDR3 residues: CASSAYPGRSNEKLFF. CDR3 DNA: TGTGCCAGCAGCGCGTACCCGGGGAGGTCTAATGAAAAACTGTTTTTT.

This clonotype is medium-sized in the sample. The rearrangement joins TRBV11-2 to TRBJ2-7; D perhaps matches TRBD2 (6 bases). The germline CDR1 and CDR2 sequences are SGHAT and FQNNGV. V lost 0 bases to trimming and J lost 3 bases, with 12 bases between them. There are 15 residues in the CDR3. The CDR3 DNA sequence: TGTGCCAGCAGCTTAGATCGGGGGTCGGGCTACGAGCAGTACTTC. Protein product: CASSLDRGSGYEQYF.

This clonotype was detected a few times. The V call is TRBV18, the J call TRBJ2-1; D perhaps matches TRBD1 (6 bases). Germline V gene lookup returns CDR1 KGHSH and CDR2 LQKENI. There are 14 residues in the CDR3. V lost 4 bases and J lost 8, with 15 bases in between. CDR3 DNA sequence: TGTGCCAGCTCACAAAACCAGGGGTCCCATGAGCAGTTCTTC. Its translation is CASSQNQGSHEQFF.

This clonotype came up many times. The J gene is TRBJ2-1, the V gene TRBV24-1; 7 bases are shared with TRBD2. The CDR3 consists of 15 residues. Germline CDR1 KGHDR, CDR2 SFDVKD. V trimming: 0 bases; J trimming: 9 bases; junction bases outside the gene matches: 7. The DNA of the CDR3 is TGTGCCACCAGTGATTTGGGTAGCGGGCCCCGTGAGCAGTTCTTC. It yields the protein CATSDLGSGPREQFF.

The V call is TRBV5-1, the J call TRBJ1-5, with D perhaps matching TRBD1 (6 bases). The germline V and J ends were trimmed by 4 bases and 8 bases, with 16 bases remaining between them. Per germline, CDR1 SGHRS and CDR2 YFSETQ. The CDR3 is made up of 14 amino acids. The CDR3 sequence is CASSVTGAAEPQHF. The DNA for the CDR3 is TGCGCCAGCAGCGTGACAGGTGCTGCGGAGCCCCAGCATTTT.

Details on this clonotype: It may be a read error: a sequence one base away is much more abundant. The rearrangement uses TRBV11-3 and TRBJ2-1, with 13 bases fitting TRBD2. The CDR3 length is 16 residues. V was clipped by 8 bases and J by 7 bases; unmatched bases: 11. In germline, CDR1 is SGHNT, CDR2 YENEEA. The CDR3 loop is CASGRIGTSGKNEQFF. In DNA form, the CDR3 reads TGTGCCAGCGGCCGGATCGGGACTAGCGGGAAGAATGAGCAGTTCTTC.

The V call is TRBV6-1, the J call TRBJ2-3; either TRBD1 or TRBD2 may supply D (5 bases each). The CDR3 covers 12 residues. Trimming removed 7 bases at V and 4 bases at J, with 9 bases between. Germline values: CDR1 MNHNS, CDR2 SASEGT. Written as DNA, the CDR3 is TGTGCCAGCACCGGGGCGTCAGATACGCAGTATTTT. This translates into CASTGASDTQYF.

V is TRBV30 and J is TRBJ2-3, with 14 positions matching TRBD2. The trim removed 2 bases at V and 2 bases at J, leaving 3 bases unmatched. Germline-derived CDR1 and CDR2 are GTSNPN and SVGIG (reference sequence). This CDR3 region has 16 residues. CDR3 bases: TGTGCCTGGAGTATGGGACTAGCGGGGGACACAGATACGCAGTATTTT. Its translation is CAWSMGLAGDTDTQYF.

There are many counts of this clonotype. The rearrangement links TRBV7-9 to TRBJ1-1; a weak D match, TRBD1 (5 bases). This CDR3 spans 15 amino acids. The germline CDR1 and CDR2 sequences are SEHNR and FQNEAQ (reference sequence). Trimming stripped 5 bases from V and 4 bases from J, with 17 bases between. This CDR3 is CASSTENQGSTEAFF. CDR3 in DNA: TGTGCCAGCAGCACGGAGAACCAGGGTTCCACTGAAGCTTTCTTT.

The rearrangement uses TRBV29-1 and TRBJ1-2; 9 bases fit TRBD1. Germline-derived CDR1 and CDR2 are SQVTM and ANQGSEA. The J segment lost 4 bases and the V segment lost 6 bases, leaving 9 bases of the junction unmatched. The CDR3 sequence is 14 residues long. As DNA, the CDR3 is TGCAGCGTGAAAATACAGGGGGCGGTCTATGGCTACACCTTC. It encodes CSVKIQGAVYGYTF.

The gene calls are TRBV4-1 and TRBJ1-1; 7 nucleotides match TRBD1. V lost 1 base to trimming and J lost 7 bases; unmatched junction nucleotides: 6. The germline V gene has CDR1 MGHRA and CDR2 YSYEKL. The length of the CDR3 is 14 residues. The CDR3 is CASSQVGQSYEAFF. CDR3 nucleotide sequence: TGCGCCAGCAGCCAAGTGGGACAGTCCTATGAAGCTTTCTTT.

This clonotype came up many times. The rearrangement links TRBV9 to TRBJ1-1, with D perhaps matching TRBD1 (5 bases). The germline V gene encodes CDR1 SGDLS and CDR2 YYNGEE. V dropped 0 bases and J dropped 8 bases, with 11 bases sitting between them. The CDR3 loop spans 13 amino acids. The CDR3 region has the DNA TGTGCCAGCAGCGTAGAAAGGCAGGGAGAAGCTTTCTTT. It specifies CASSVERQGEAFF.

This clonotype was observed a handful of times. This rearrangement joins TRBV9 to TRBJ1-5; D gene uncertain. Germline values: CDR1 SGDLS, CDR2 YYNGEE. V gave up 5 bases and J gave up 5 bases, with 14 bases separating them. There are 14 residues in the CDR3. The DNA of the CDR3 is TGTGCCAGCAGTCTGGGCTGGAGGGATCAGCCCCAGCATTTT. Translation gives CASSLGWRDQPQHF.

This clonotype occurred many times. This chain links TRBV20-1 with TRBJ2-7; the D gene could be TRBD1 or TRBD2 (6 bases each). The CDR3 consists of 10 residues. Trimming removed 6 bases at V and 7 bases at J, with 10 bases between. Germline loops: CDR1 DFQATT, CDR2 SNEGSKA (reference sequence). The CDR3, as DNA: TGCAGTGCCGTAGGGGGGGAGCAGTACTTC. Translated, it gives CSAVGGEQYF.

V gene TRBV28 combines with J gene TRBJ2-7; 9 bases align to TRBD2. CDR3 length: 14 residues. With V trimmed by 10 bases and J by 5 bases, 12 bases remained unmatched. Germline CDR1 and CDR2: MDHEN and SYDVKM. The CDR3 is CATYPTGLADEQYF. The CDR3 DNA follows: TGTGCCACCTACCCCACGGGACTAGCAGACGAGCAGTACTTC.

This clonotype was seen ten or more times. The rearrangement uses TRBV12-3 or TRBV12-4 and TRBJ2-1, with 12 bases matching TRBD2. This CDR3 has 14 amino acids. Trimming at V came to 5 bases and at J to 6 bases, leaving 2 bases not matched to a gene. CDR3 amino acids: CASSLTSGSNEQFF. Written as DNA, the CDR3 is TGTGCCAGCAGTCTGACTAGCGGGAGCAATGAGCAGTTCTTC.